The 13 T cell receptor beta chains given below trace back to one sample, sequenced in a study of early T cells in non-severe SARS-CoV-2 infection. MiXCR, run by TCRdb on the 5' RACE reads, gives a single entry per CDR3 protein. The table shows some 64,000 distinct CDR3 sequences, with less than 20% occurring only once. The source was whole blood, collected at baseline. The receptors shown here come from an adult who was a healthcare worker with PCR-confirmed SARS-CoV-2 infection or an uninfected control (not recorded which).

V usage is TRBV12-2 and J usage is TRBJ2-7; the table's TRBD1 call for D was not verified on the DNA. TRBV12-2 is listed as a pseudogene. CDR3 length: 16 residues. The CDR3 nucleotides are TGTGCAAGTCGCTTAGGGGGACAGGAAAGCTCCTACGAGCAGTACTTC. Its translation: CASRLGGQESSYEQYF.

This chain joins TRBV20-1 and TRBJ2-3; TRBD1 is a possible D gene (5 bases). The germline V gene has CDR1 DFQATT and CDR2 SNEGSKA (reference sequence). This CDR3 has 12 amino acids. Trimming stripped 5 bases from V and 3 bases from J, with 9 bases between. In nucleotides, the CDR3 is TGCAGTGCTCACTCAGGGACAGATACGCAGTATTTT. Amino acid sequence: CSAHSGTDTQYF.

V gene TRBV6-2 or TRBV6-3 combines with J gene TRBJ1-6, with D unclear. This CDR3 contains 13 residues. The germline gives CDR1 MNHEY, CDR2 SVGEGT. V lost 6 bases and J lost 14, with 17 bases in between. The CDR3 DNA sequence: TGTGCCAGCAGCCCGGCTGGGGTTTGGACCCTCCACTTT. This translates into CASSPAGVWTLHF.

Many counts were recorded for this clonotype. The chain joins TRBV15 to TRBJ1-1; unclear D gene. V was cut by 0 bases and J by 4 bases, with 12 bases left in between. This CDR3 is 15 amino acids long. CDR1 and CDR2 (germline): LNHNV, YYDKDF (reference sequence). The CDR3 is CATSRDKGRSTEAFF. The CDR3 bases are TGTGCCACCAGCAGAGATAAGGGTAGGAGCACTGAAGCTTTCTTT.

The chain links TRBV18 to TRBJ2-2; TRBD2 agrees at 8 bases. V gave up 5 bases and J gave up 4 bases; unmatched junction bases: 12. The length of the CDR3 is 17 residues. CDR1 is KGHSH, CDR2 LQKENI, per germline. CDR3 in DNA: TGTGCCAGCTCATCATACGGCGGGGGGCGCGGCACCGGGGAGCTGTTTTTT. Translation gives CASSSYGGGRGTGELFF.

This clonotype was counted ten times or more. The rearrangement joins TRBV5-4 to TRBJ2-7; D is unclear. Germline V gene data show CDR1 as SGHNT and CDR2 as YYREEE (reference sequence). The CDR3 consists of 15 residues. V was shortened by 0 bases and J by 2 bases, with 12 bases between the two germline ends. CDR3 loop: CASSLAGRRTYEQYF. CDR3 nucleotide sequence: TGTGCCAGCAGCTTGGCGGGTCGCCGAACCTACGAGCAGTACTTC.

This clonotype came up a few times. CDR3 sequence reads: CASSEHRENTEAFF. The CDR3 nucleotides are TGTGCCAGCAGTGAGCACAGGGAGAACACTGAAGCTTTCTTT. The chain carries TRBV6-2 or TRBV6-3 and TRBJ1-1; D perhaps matches TRBD1 (6 bases). The CDR3 runs to 14 residues. Trimming took off 5 bases at V and 1 base at J, with 11 bases between the two ends. The germline gives CDR1 MNHEY, CDR2 SVGEGT.

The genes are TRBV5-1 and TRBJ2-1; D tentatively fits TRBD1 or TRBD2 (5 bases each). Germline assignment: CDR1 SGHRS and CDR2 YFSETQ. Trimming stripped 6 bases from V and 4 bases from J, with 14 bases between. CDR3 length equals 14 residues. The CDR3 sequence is CASTRDPAYNEQFF. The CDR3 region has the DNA TGCGCCAGCACTCGGGACCCCGCATACAATGAGCAGTTCTTC. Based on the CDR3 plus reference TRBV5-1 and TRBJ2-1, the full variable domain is KAGVTQTPRYLIKTRGQQVTLSCSPISGHRSVSWYQQTPGQGLQFLFEYFSETQRNKGNFPGRFSGRQFSNSRSEMNVSTLELGDSALYLCASTRDPAYNEQFFGPGTRLTVL.

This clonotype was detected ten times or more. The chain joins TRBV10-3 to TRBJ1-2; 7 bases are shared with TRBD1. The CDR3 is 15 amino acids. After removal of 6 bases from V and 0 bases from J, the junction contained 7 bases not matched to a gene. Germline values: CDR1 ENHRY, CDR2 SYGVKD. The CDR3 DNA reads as TGTGCCATCAGGGGGGACAGCGACTCTAACTATGGCTACACCTTC. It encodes CAIRGDSDSNYGYTF.

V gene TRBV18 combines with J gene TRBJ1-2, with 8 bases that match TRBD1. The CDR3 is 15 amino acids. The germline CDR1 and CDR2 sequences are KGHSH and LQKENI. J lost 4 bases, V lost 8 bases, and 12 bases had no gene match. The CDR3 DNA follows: TGTGCCAGCACGCCGGGACAGGCGAAATTCTATGGCTACACCTTC. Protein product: CASTPGQAKFYGYTF. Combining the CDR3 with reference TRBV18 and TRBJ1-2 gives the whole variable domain NAGVMQNPRHLVRRRGQEARLRCSPMKGHSHVYWYRQLPEEGLKFMVYLQKENIIDESGMPKERFSAEFPKEGPSILRIQQVVRGDSAAYFCASTPGQAKFYGYTFGSGTRLTVV.

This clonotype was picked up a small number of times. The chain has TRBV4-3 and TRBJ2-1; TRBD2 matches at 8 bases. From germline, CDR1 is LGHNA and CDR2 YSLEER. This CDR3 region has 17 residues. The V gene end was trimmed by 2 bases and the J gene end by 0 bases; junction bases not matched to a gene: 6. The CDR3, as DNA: TGCGCCAGCAGCCAAAATGCCGGGACTAGCTCCTACAATGAGCAGTTCTTC. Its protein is CASSQNAGTSSYNEQFF.

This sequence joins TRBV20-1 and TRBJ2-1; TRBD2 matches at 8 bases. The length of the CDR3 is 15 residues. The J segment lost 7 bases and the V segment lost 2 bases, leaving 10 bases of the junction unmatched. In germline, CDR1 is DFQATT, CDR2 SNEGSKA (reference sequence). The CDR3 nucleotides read TGCAGTGCTAGATTTTTAAACGGGAGGGTAAATGAGCAGTTCTTC. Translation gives CSARFLNGRVNEQFF.

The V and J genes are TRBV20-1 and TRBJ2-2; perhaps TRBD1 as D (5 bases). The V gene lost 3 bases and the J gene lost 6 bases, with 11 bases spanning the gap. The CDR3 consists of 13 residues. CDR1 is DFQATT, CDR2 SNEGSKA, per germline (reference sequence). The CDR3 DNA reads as TGCAGTGCTAGCTTATCAGGGTCCGGGGAGCTGTTTTTT. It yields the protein CSASLSGSGELFF.